This T cell receptor beta chain is from a study of patients and donors after allogeneic stem cell transplantation (TCRdb year 2020). Libraries came from RT-PCR. TCRdb records NextSeq 550 as the sequencer. The raw public data were reprocessed by TCRdb itself: fastp quality trimming at Q25, MiXCR clonotype calling, in-frame beta chains only. Rows with one shared CDR3 protein collapse into an entry with the most common genes and DNA. Recorded for this sample are about 40,000 distinct CDR3 sequences; 25% to 40% of them occurred a single time. 55% to 75% of the sample goes to the ten largest clones. In this sample, this clonotype turned up a few times. Its antigen remains unidentified. Base qualities were left out, and no much larger clone turns up one base away. This TCR derives from a human donor who was either an allogeneic HSCT recipient or a stem cell or donor lymphocyte infusion donor (not recorded which). It is not recorded whose cells these are; they may come from a transplant donor. Sequencing was done on a sample of blood, either unsorted or a sorted T cell fraction (not recorded which).

The DNA is as follows: TGCACCGCAGGGACAGCCATGAACACTGAAGCTTTCTTT. It encodes CTAGTAMNTEAFF. The chain is made from TRBV20-1 and TRBJ1-1; TRBD1 matches 7 bases in the middle. CDR1 and CDR2 are read off the germline V gene (reference sequence) as DFQATT and SNEGSKA. The CDR3 measures 13 amino acids from cysteine to phenylalanine. The DNA shown is the 39-base CDR3, in frame from base 1.